The 25 T cell receptor beta chains below come from one sample, sequenced in a study of CD8+ T cells in alopecia areata. cDNA reverse transcribed from extracted RNA served as the sequencing template. Produced via immunoSEQ multiplex PCR; TCRdb's table is partial and in-frame only. The table has roughly 170,000 clones, 50% to 60% seen once. Sequenced here: CD4+ T cells sorted from blood, sampled at week 0. The receptors derive from a human donor with alopecia areata.

The CDR3 reads CASSSNRAGELFF. The CDR3 DNA reads as TGTGCCAGCAGCTCGAACAGGGCCGGGGAGCTGTTTTTT. The rearrangement joins TRBV11-2 to TRBJ2-2; D may be TRBD1 (6 bases). V lost 4 bases and J 6 bases, leaving 9 bases between the germline ends. The CDR3 has 13 residues. CDR1 is SGHAT, CDR2 FQNNGV, per germline.

The chain couples TRBV29-1 to TRBJ2-2, with D uncertain. The CDR3 is 21 amino acids. CDR1 is SQVTM and CDR2 is ANQGSEA in the germline V gene. The V gene lost 6 bases and the J gene lost 3 bases, with 35 bases spanning the gap. The CDR3 protein is CSVPRLPRIAGPPRDTGELFF. In nucleotides, the CDR3 is TGCAGCGTCCCCCGACTGCCCAGAATAGCAGGTCCCCCTAGGGACACCGGGGAGCTGTTTTTT.

The chain has TRBV30 and TRBJ1-2; D remains ambiguous. Germline CDR1 and CDR2: GTSNPN and SVGIG (reference sequence). There are 14 residues in the CDR3. Trimming left V 3 bases short and J 6 bases short, with 17 bases between. This CDR3 reads CAWSPSREWDGYTF. CDR3 nucleotide sequence: TGTGCCTGGAGCCCCTCCCGGGAATGGGATGGCTACACCTTC.

The DNA for the CDR3 is TGTGCCAGCAGTGGCAGGAAAATCTATGGCTACACCTTC. It yields the protein CASSGRKIYGYTF. The chain joins TRBV2 to TRBJ1-2; no clear D gene. The CDR3 is 13 amino acids. Germline V gives CDR1 SNHLY, CDR2 FYNNEI. Trimming removed 4 bases at V and 4 bases at J, with 10 bases between.

The chain combines TRBV6-5 with TRBJ2-7; D uncertain. Germline assignment: CDR1 MNHEY and CDR2 SVGAGI. This CDR3 is built from 12 residues. V was clipped by 6 bases and J by 6 bases, with 12 bases between them. This CDR3 is CASSPFDREQYF. For the CDR3, the DNA is TGTGCCAGCAGCCCGTTTGACCGCGAGCAGTACTTC.

This rearrangement joins TRBV2 to TRBJ1-5; 7 nucleotides align to TRBD1. Germline V gives CDR1 SNHLY, CDR2 FYNNEI. V was clipped by 8 bases and J by 4 bases; unmatched bases: 5. This CDR3 has 13 amino acids. The CDR3 bases are TGTGCCAGCCTGACAGGGTGGAATCAGCCCCAGCATTTT. This gives the protein CASLTGWNQPQHF.

The V gene is TRBV7-9, the J gene TRBJ2-2; D is perhaps TRBD1 (5 bases). Germline V lookup: CDR1 SEHNR, CDR2 FQNEAQ (reference sequence). Deletions cut 2 bases from V and 7 bases from J, with 11 bases between. This CDR3 spans 14 amino acids. As DNA, the CDR3 is TGTGCCAGCAGCTTAAGGGGTGCGAACGGGGAGCTGTTTTTT. It yields the protein CASSLRGANGELFF.

The V call is TRBV2, the J call TRBJ2-2, with D uncertain. The V end lost 1 base, the J end lost 2 bases, and 8 bases lay between the germline ends. Germline CDR1 SNHLY, CDR2 FYNNEI. The CDR3 consists of 15 residues. CDR3 loop: CASSEEAANTGELFF. The CDR3, as DNA: TGTGCCAGCAGTGAAGAGGCAGCAAACACCGGGGAGCTGTTTTTT.

This clone was observed a handful of times. The chain couples TRBV18 to TRBJ2-2; D gene unclear. V was pared by 3 bases and J by 4 bases, with 6 bases between. From germline, CDR1 is KGHSH and CDR2 LQKENI. The CDR3 loop spans 13 amino acids. The chain's CDR3 is CASSPDVTGELFF. DNA of the CDR3: TGTGCCAGCTCACCGGACGTCACCGGGGAGCTGTTTTTT.

This chain joins TRBV29-1 and TRBJ1-1, with 7 positions matching TRBD1. This CDR3 contains 14 residues. Trimming removed 8 bases from V and 1 base from J; junction bases left unmatched: 10. CDR1 and CDR2 (germline): SQVTM, ANQGSEA. This chain's CDR3 is CSTLKQGKNTEAFF. The DNA for the CDR3 is TGCAGCACACTCAAACAGGGGAAGAACACTGAAGCTTTCTTT.

V and J are TRBV30 and TRBJ1-6; 8 bases agree with TRBD1. The germline V gene has CDR1 GTSNPN and CDR2 SVGIG (reference sequence). Trimming took 0 bases from V and 7 from J; bases not matched to a gene: 5. The CDR3 is made up of 15 amino acids. The CDR3 protein is CAWSVLRTGNSPLHF. CDR3 nucleotide sequence: TGTGCCTGGAGTGTACTCCGGACAGGGAATTCACCCCTCCACTTT. Using reference TRBV30 and TRBJ1-6 for the parts outside the CDR3, the full variable domain is SQTIHQWPATLVQPVGSPLSLECTVEGTSNPNLYWYRQAAGRGLQLLFYSVGIGQISSEVPQNLSASRPQDRQFILSSKKLLLSDSGFYLCAWSVLRTGNSPLHFGNGTRLTVT.

The genes are TRBV5-1 and TRBJ2-2, with 8 bases identical to TRBD1. This CDR3 is 15 amino acids long. V trimming: 4 bases; J trimming: 7 bases; junction bases outside the gene matches: 9. The germline gives CDR1 SGHRS, CDR2 YFSETQ. Written as DNA, the CDR3 is TGCGCCAGCAGCGGAAGACAGGGGCGAGACGGGGAGCTGTTTTTT. Protein product: CASSGRQGRDGELFF.

This clone came up a few times. V gene TRBV7-9 combines with J gene TRBJ2-3; D possibly corresponds to TRBD2 (6 bases). Trimming cost V 1 base and J 0 bases, with 11 bases left between them. CDR1 is SEHNR and CDR2 is FQNEAQ in the germline V gene (reference sequence). The CDR3 contains 16 residues. The CDR3 DNA sequence: TGTGCCAGCAGCTTAGGTACGGGGACTAGCACAGATACGCAGTATTTT. Translated, it gives CASSLGTGTSTDTQYF.

The rearrangement uses TRBV5-1 and TRBJ2-7, with a weak D call TRBD2 (5 bases). The CDR3 runs to 19 residues. Trimming stripped 0 bases from V and 3 bases from J, with 25 bases between. Germline V gives CDR1 SGHRS, CDR2 YFSETQ. The CDR3 loop is CASSLGEGTLRPDNYEQYF. CDR3 nucleotide sequence: TGCGCCAGCAGCTTGGGCGAGGGAACTCTTAGGCCAGATAACTACGAGCAGTACTTC. The variable domain in full, completed from reference TRBV5-1 and TRBJ2-7, reads KAGVTQTPRYLIKTRGQQVTLSCSPISGHRSVSWYQQTPGQGLQFLFEYFSETQRNKGNFPGRFSGRQFSNSRSEMNVSTLELGDSALYLCASSLGEGTLRPDNYEQYFGPGTRLTVT.

V gene TRBV7-2 combines with J gene TRBJ2-7, with D perhaps matching TRBD2 (6 bases). Trimming cost V 2 bases and J 2 bases, with 13 bases left between them. The CDR3 covers 15 residues. CDR1 is SGHTA and CDR2 is FQGNSA in the germline V gene. CDR3 DNA: TGTGCCAGCAGCTTATATGCAGGGACTCCCTACGAGCAGTACTTC. Protein product: CASSLYAGTPYEQYF.

Details on this clone: In the same sample, other DNA sequences code for this CDR3. V is TRBV4-2 and J is TRBJ2-1; TRBD2 matches 10 bases. Unmatched junction bases numbered 3, after V lost 3 bases and J lost 1 base. This CDR3 is 16 amino acids long. Germline loops: CDR1 LGHNA, CDR2 YNFKEQ. The CDR3 nucleotides are TGTGCCAGCAGCCAGGGAGCGGGGGGGTCCTACAATGAGCAGTTCTTC. This gives the protein CASSQGAGGSYNEQFF.

The sample holds a few counts of this clone. The J gene is TRBJ1-4, the V gene TRBV29-1, with 8 bases fitting TRBD1. The V and J ends lost 6 bases and 3 bases, in that order; junction bases with no gene match: 3. Germline V gene data show CDR1 as SQVTM and CDR2 as ANQGSEA. CDR3 length equals 13 residues. The CDR3 coding sequence is TGCAGCGTAGAGGACAGGGCTAATGAAAAACTGTTTTTT. Amino acid sequence: CSVEDRANEKLFF.

V is TRBV30 and J is TRBJ1-5; a weak D match, TRBD1 (5 bases). There are 15 residues in the CDR3. Germline V gene lookup returns CDR1 GTSNPN and CDR2 SVGIG (reference sequence). V lost 1 base and J lost 2, with 12 bases in between. This CDR3 is CAWSGTTAGNQPQHF. The CDR3 DNA reads as TGTGCCTGGAGTGGGACAACGGCTGGCAATCAGCCCCAGCATTTT.

This clone has just one count. The chain links TRBV30 to TRBJ2-7, with no clear D. This CDR3 region has 13 residues. With 4 bases removed from V and 0 bases from J, the gap between germline ends came to 10 bases. Germline V CDR1 and CDR2: GTSNPN, SVGIG (reference sequence). CDR3: CAWMGLSSYEQYF. The DNA of the CDR3 is TGTGCCTGGATGGGGTTAAGCTCCTACGAGCAGTACTTC.

The gene calls are TRBV6-1 and TRBJ1-2, with D possibly TRBD1 on 5 matching bases. The V and J ends lost 0 bases and 2 bases respectively, with 7 bases between them. The CDR3 is 14 residues long. The V gene's germline CDR1 is MNHNS and CDR2 SASEGT. The CDR3 sequence is CASSEAGGNYGYTF. CDR3 in DNA: TGTGCCAGCAGTGAAGCCGGGGGGAACTATGGCTACACCTTC.

The sample holds a few counts of this clone. This chain uses TRBV29-1 with TRBJ1-2; TRBD1 is a possible D gene (5 bases). The CDR3 length is 13 residues. The V end was cut by 2 bases, the J end by 2 bases, with 9 bases between. The germline gives CDR1 SQVTM, CDR2 ANQGSEA. The CDR3 DNA sequence: TGCAGCGTTGAACTAGGGACCAACTATGGCTACACCTTC. Protein sequence: CSVELGTNYGYTF.

The chain uses TRBV7-9 and TRBJ1-1, with unresolved D. The CDR3 covers 14 residues. CDR1 and CDR2 from the germline V gene are SEHNR and FQNEAQ (reference sequence). The V end was cut by 5 bases, the J end by 1 base, with 11 bases between. CDR3 sequence: CASSPRRGNTEAFF. The CDR3 nucleotides are TGTGCCAGCAGCCCTCGGCGGGGGAACACTGAAGCTTTCTTT.

Only one count was recorded for this clone. The chain couples TRBV15 to TRBJ2-7; a weak D match, TRBD1 (5 bases). Germline-derived CDR1 and CDR2 are LNHNV and YYDKDF (reference sequence). V lost 0 bases and J lost 0, with 9 bases in between. The CDR3 spans 15 residues. CDR3 sequence (DNA): TGTGCCACCAGCAGAGATGAAGGGGTCTCCTACGAGCAGTACTTC. Translation gives CATSRDEGVSYEQYF.

This chain connects TRBV27 to TRBJ2-2, with TRBD1 identical over 7 bases. The CDR3 consists of 13 residues. Germline CDR1 MNHEY, CDR2 SMNVEV (reference sequence). DNA of the CDR3: TGTGGGGCCGGGACAGAGAACACCGGGGAGCTGTTTTTT. This encodes CGAGTENTGELFF.

CDR3 bases: TGTGCCAGCAGCCAAGATAGAACTAGCGGCACAGATACGCAGTATTTT. It codes for CASSQDRTSGTDTQYF. V gene TRBV4-2 combines with J gene TRBJ2-3; 7 nucleotides match TRBD2. Germline CDR1 is LGHNA and CDR2 is YNFKEQ. The V and J ends lost 0 bases and 1 base, in that order; junction bases with no gene match: 4. This CDR3 has 16 residues.